These 13 T cell receptor beta chains were all obtained from the same sample, sequenced in a study of T-cell reconstitution after alpha-beta-depleted transplantation in children. This sample's TCRbeta library carried unique molecular identifier barcodes. MiXCR, applied by TCRdb to the PCR reads, yields one record per CDR3 protein. This sample has about 290,000 distinct CDR3 sequences, with around 10% found just once. The source was PBMCs, collected before TCRalphabeta/CD19-depleted stem cell transplant. The receptors originated from a boy under two years old with acute myeloid leukemia, due to receive a stem cell transplant.

This clonotype is termed medium-sized (0.01 to 0.1%). The V and J genes are TRBV11-2 and TRBJ2-5; unclear D gene. Germline V gives CDR1 SGHAT, CDR2 FQNNGV. This CDR3 has 14 residues. The ends were cut back, 4 bases at V and 2 bases at J, with 11 bases in the middle. CDR3 in amino acids: CASSSYLVQETQYF. In DNA form, the CDR3 reads TGTGCCAGCAGCTCCTATCTGGTACAAGAGACCCAGTACTTC. Variable domain in full (rest from reference TRBV11-2 and TRBJ2-5): EAGVAQSPRYKIIEKRQSVAFWCNPISGHATLYWYQQILGQGPKLLIQFQNNGVVDDSQLPKDRFSAERLKGVDSTLKIQPAKLEDSAVYLCASSSYLVQETQYFGPGTRLLVL.

In this sample, this clonotype turned up many times. The CDR3 sequence is CASSLDPPTGELFF. The CDR3 nucleotides are TGTGCCAGCAGCTTAGATCCACCCACCGGGGAGCTGTTTTTT. This chain connects TRBV11-2 to TRBJ2-2; no clear D. Trimming pared 0 bases from V and 4 bases from J, leaving 6 bases between. CDR3 length equals 14 residues. CDR1 is SGHAT, CDR2 FQNNGV, per germline. Full variable domain (missing parts from reference TRBV11-2 and TRBJ2-2): EAGVAQSPRYKIIEKRQSVAFWCNPISGHATLYWYQQILGQGPKLLIQFQNNGVVDDSQLPKDRFSAERLKGVDSTLKIQPAKLEDSAVYLCASSLDPPTGELFFGEGSRLTVL.

CDR3: CASSTRPFSGANVLTF. CDR3 nucleotides: TGTGCCAGCAGCACTCGACCGTTCTCTGGGGCCAACGTCCTGACTTTC. The chain couples TRBV7-3 to TRBJ2-6; D gene ambiguous. The germline V and J ends were trimmed by 5 bases and 0 bases, with 11 bases remaining between them. This CDR3 region has 16 residues. Germline-derived CDR1 and CDR2 are SGHTA and FQGTGA.

This clonotype has ten or more counts. The chain has TRBV29-1 and TRBJ1-2; D not certain. The CDR3 runs to 13 residues. Looked up from germline, CDR1 is SQVTM and CDR2 is ANQGSEA. V shed 3 bases and J shed 1 base, with 9 bases lying between them. The CDR3, as DNA: TGCAGCGTTGAGGACGGATTTAACTATGGCTACACCTTC. Its translation: CSVEDGFNYGYTF.

This clonotype was counted many times. The chain is built from TRBV3-1 and TRBJ1-2; the match to TRBD1 covers 7 bases. The J segment lost 3 bases and the V segment lost 0 bases, leaving 4 bases of the junction unmatched. CDR1 and CDR2 from the germline V gene are LGHDT and YNNKEL (reference sequence). The CDR3 spans 15 residues. The CDR3 DNA reads TGTGCCAGCAGCCAAGAATGGCAGGGGGACTATGGCTACACCTTC. It encodes CASSQEWQGDYGYTF.

This clonotype was recorded a few times. J is TRBJ1-5 and V is TRBV12-3 or TRBV12-4; D not certain. CDR3 length: 14 amino acids. Between the trimmed V and J ends, which lost 1 base and 7 bases, there was a span of 11 bases. Here the CDR3 reads CASSLEMATQPQHF. The DNA for the CDR3 is TGTGCCAGCAGTTTAGAGATGGCAACCCAGCCCCAGCATTTT.

This clonotype came up many times. The chain joins TRBV13 to TRBJ2-4, with D hard to call. The germline V gene has CDR1 PRHDT and CDR2 FYEKMQ (reference sequence). V was shortened by 5 bases and J by 0 bases, with 14 bases between the two germline ends. The CDR3 is made up of 16 amino acids. CDR3 nucleotide sequence: TGTGCCAGCAGCCTCCGACTCGCCCTAGCCAAAAACATTCAGTACTTC. Amino acid sequence: CASSLRLALAKNIQYF.

This clonotype was found many times. V gene TRBV7-2 combines with J gene TRBJ2-3; possible D gene TRBD2, 5 bases. Trimming removed 8 bases at V and 1 base at J, with 16 bases between. In germline, CDR1 is SGHTA, CDR2 FQGNSA. The CDR3 runs 15 residues. CDR3 region: CASGVKRLRTDTQYF. Here the CDR3 DNA reads TGTGCCAGCGGGGTAAAGCGGCTACGCACAGATACGCAGTATTTT.

This clonotype has just a few counts. The J gene is TRBJ2-3, the V gene TRBV19, with 9 bases identical to TRBD1. Germline-derived CDR1 and CDR2 are LNHDA and SQIVND (reference sequence). The CDR3 runs 15 residues. V dropped 7 bases and J dropped 3; count of bases not matched to a gene: 8. This chain's CDR3 is CASTRDREGTDTQYF. CDR3 DNA sequence: TGTGCCAGTACCCGGGACAGGGAGGGGACAGATACGCAGTATTTT.

The chain couples TRBV28 to TRBJ2-2, with TRBD1 identical over 7 bases. The germline gives CDR1 MDHEN, CDR2 SYDVKM. The CDR3 has 17 residues. Trimming cost V 1 base and J 4 bases; bases outside gene matches: 9. The CDR3 reads CASSLFLYDRATGELFF. The CDR3 DNA follows: TGTGCCAGCAGTTTATTCCTATATGACAGGGCCACCGGGGAGCTGTTTTTT.

This clonotype was counted at least ten times. The chain carries TRBV5-6 and TRBJ1-2; 12 bases agree with TRBD1. The CDR3 is 16 amino acids. From germline, CDR1 is SGHDT and CDR2 YYEEEE. The trim removed 4 bases at V and 7 bases at J, leaving 11 bases unmatched. The CDR3 loop reads CASSLRGTGGFIGYTF. CDR3 nucleotides: TGTGCCAGCAGCCTAAGAGGGACAGGGGGCTTCATTGGCTACACCTTC. Full variable domain (missing parts from reference TRBV5-6 and TRBJ1-2): DAGVTQSPTHLIKTRGQQVTLRCSPKSGHDTVSWYQQALGQGPQFIFQYYEEEERQRGNFPDRFSGHQFPNYSSELNVNALLLGDSALYLCASSLRGTGGFIGYTFGSGTRLTVV.

This clonotype has a count of ten or more. The chain combines TRBV6-2 or TRBV6-3 with TRBJ2-1; TRBD1 matches at 9 bases. After removal of 2 bases from V and 2 bases from J, the junction contained 7 bases not matched to a gene. CDR3 length: 17 residues. Germline loops: CDR1 MNHEY, CDR2 SVGEGT. The CDR3 DNA follows: TGTGCCAGCAGTTACCCCCTCACAGGGGGCGCCTACAATGAGCAGTTCTTC. Translating gives CASSYPLTGGAYNEQFF.

This clonotype was recorded at least ten times. V is TRBV7-2 and J is TRBJ2-1, with D possibly TRBD1 on 6 matching bases. V lost 0 bases to trimming and J lost 9 bases, with 24 bases between them. Germline CDR1 and CDR2: SGHTA and FQGNSA. The CDR3 runs 18 residues. CDR3 in amino acids: CASSLATLQGRAAGEQFF. The CDR3 DNA sequence: TGTGCCAGCAGCTTAGCTACACTACAGGGACGGGCTGCGGGTGAGCAGTTCTTC.